Listed here are 9 T cell receptor beta chains from one sample, sequenced in a study of OX40 agonist ivuxolimab in advanced cancers. Clones were sequenced by immunoSEQ multiplex PCR, and TCRdb holds only the in-frame ones, with some missing. The sample holds about 22,000 clones, roughly nine tenths seen once. The sample was CD4+ or CD8+ T cells sorted from blood, taken in a trial of the OX40 agonist ivuxolimab. These receptors originate from an adult with an advanced solid tumor such as melanoma, head and neck, liver or kidney cancer.

The V and J genes are TRBV14 and TRBJ2-7; D is ambiguous. The length of the CDR3 is 12 residues. V was trimmed by 4 bases and J by 1 base, leaving 5 bases between them. The germline CDR1 and CDR2 sequences are SGHDN and FVKESK. The CDR3 loop reads CASSRQSYEQYF. The DNA of the CDR3 is TGTGCCAGCAGCCGTCAGTCCTACGAGCAGTACTTC.

The chain couples TRBV7-2 to TRBJ2-3, with 8 bases fitting TRBD2. CDR1 is SGHTA and CDR2 is FQGNSA in the germline V gene. The CDR3 is 16 amino acids. V trimming: 4 bases; J trimming: 5 bases; junction bases outside the gene matches: 11. DNA of the CDR3: TGTGCCAGCAGCTCGCCACGGCGGGAGGTAAGAGATACGCAGTATTTT. Translated, it gives CASSSPRREVRDTQYF.

The V call is TRBV30, the J call TRBJ1-5; possible D gene TRBD1, 5 bases. The CDR3 spans 15 residues. Germline CDR1 and CDR2: GTSNPN and SVGIG (reference sequence). The ends were cut back, 4 bases at V and 2 bases at J, with 15 bases in the middle. In nucleotides, the CDR3 is TGTGCCTGGACCGGACCAGGGAGAGGCAATCAGCCCCAGCATTTT. Residues: CAWTGPGRGNQPQHF. Filled out from reference TRBV30 and TRBJ1-5, the complete variable domain reads SQTIHQWPATLVQPVGSPLSLECTVEGTSNPNLYWYRQAAGRGLQLLFYSVGIGQISSEVPQNLSASRPQDRQFILSSKKLLLSDSGFYLCAWTGPGRGNQPQHFGDGTRLSIL.

V usage is TRBV7-9 and J usage is TRBJ2-4, with TRBD2 as a possible D gene (7 bases). V lost 4 bases and J lost 5, with 21 bases in between. The CDR3 runs to 17 residues. Germline CDR1 SEHNR, CDR2 FQNEAQ (reference sequence). CDR3 residues: CASSSPRGAVFENIQYF. The DNA for the CDR3 is TGTGCCAGCAGCTCCCCCCGGGGGGCGGTTTTTGAAAACATTCAGTACTTC.

In DNA, the CDR3 is TGTGCCAGCAGTTCTAAGGTAGTCGGAATGGGCGGTGAAAAACTGTTTTTT. Protein product: CASSSKVVGMGGEKLFF. V and J are TRBV7-3 and TRBJ1-4; D gene ambiguous. The ends were cut back, 6 bases at V and 7 bases at J, with 24 bases in the middle. CDR1 and CDR2 (germline): SGHTA, FQGTGA. The CDR3 extends over 17 amino acids. The full variable domain, in which reference TRBV7-3 and TRBJ1-4 provide the parts outside the CDR3, is GAGVSQTPSNKVTEKGKYVELRCDPISGHTALYWYRQSLGQGPEFLIYFQGTGAADDSGLPNDRFFAVRPEGSVSTLKIQRTERGDSAVYLCASSSKVVGMGGEKLFFGSGTQLSVL.

This rearrangement joins TRBV4-1 to TRBJ1-6; TRBD1 aligns across 10 bases. V lost 0 bases, J lost 9 bases, and 2 bases stayed unmatched. Germline CDR1 reads MGHRA; CDR2 reads YSYEKL. CDR3 length: 15 amino acids. CDR3 sequence: CASSQEGQGFSPLHF. In DNA form, the CDR3 reads TGCGCCAGCAGCCAAGAGGGACAGGGGTTTTCACCCCTCCACTTT.

The genes are TRBV7-8 and TRBJ2-3; TRBD1 might be the D (5 bases). Between the trimmed V and J ends, which lost 1 base and 3 bases, there was a span of 11 bases. The CDR3 runs to 15 residues. Per germline, CDR1 SGHVS and CDR2 FQNEAQ. The CDR3 is CASSLGAGNTDTQYF. CDR3 coding DNA: TGTGCCAGCAGCTTAGGGGCAGGGAATACAGATACGCAGTATTTT.

V and J are TRBV30 and TRBJ2-2; weak D call: TRBD1 (5 bases). Germline V gene data show CDR1 as GTSNPN and CDR2 as SVGIG (reference sequence). This CDR3 region has 14 residues. V gave up 0 bases and J gave up 10 bases, with 15 bases separating them. CDR3 nucleotide sequence: TGTGCCTGGAGTGTAGGTTCAGGGATGGAGGAGCTGTTTTTT. This sequence encodes CAWSVGSGMEELFF. Full variable domain (outside the CDR3, taken from reference TRBV30 and TRBJ2-2): SQTIHQWPATLVQPVGSPLSLECTVEGTSNPNLYWYRQAAGRGLQLLFYSVGIGQISSEVPQNLSASRPQDRQFILSSKKLLLSDSGFYLCAWSVGSGMEELFFGEGSRLTVL.

The chain is built from TRBV9 and TRBJ2-2; 10 bases agree with TRBD2. CDR1 and CDR2 from the germline V gene are SGDLS and YYNGEE. Trimming cost V 0 bases and J 7 bases; bases outside gene matches: 3. CDR3 length: 15 residues. The DNA for the CDR3 is TGTGCCAGCAGCGTAGGCACTAGCGGGATCGGGGAGCTGTTTTTT. As protein: CASSVGTSGIGELFF.